The rows below give T cell receptor beta chains drawn from one sample of a study of shared clonotypes between healthy human individuals. The protocol was immunoSEQ multiplex PCR, while the TCRdb copy is restricted to in-frame clones and leaves out a portion. The top ten clones hold approximately 0.3% of a sample with some 580,000 clones, roughly 98% of them seen once. Specimen: naive CD8+ T cells sorted from blood. The receptors were gathered from a man under 40 in good health. The CDR3 runs from the conserved cysteine through the conserved F or W. The D gene is left open where the match is weak. Clone size is shown for a subset of rows, as once, few, many or a class of expanded clone.

d_gene,abundance,j_gene,v_gene,CDR3aa,CDR3nt
TRBD1,NA,TRBJ2-4,TRBV5-1,CASSRGQDIQYF,TGCGCCAGCAGCAGGGGACAGGACATTCAGTACTTC
NA,NA,TRBJ2-1,TRBV19,CASSPVSLDSYNEQFF,TGTGCCAGTAGTCCAGTATCTTTGGACTCATACAATGAGCAGTTCTTC
NA,NA,TRBJ2-1,TRBV5-4,CASSLMNEQFF,TGTGCCAGCAGCTTAATGAATGAGCAGTTCTTC
NA,NA,TRBJ2-3,TRBV5-4,CASSYRTTRGTDTQYF,TGTGCCAGCAGCTACAGGACCACTCGGGGCACAGATACGCAGTATTTT
TRBD1,once,TRBJ2-7,TRBV10-3,CATQLTGTGKYEQYF,TGTGCCACGCAACTCACCGGGACAGGGAAATACGAGCAGTACTTC
NA,NA,TRBJ2-1,TRBV7-2,CASSLEGGDTYNEQFF,TGTGCCAGCAGCTTAGAAGGCGGAGATACCTACAATGAGCAGTTCTTC
NA,once,TRBJ1-2,TRBV5-4,CATFAGNAQANYGYTF,TGTGCCACCTTCGCAGGGAACGCCCAAGCTAACTATGGCTACACCTTC
NA,NA,TRBJ2-7,TRBV4-3,CASSQDLPGVDVSYEQYF,TGCGCCAGCAGCCAAGATCTCCCGGGAGTGGACGTATCCTACGAGCAGTACTTC
NA,NA,TRBJ1-2,TRBV11-2,CASSLDSGVKDGYTF,TGTGCCAGCAGCTTAGATTCAGGGGTTAAGGATGGCTACACCTTC
TRBD2,NA,TRBJ2-1,TRBV5-6,CASSTPGLAGRSHNEQFF,TGTGCCAGCAGCACCCCGGGACTAGCGGGGAGGAGCCACAATGAGCAGTTCTTC
TRBD1,NA,TRBJ2-1,TRBV18,CASSPTGQGISYEQFF,TGTGCCAGCTCACCAACGGGACAGGGGATTAGCTATGAGCAGTTCTTC
NA,NA,TRBJ2-1,TRBV7-9,CASTPPKGNYNEQFF,TGTGCCAGCACCCCTCCGAAGGGAAACTACAATGAGCAGTTCTTC
TRBD1,NA,TRBJ1-5,TRBV2,CASSASGTGAHSNQPQHF,TGTGCCAGCAGTGCTTCCGGGACAGGGGCCCATAGCAATCAGCCCCAGCATTTT
NA,NA,TRBJ2-2,TRBV7-9,CASSPAPGPNTGELFF,TGTGCCAGCAGCCCAGCGCCCGGACCAAATACCGGGGAGCTGTTTTTT
NA,NA,TRBJ1-4,TRBV27,CASSVLGTTNEKLFF,TGTGCCAGCAGTGTGCTGGGGACAACTAATGAAAAACTGTTTTTT
TRBD1,NA,TRBJ1-1,TRBV2,CASRTDRGLTEAFF,TGTGCCAGCAGGACCGACAGGGGGCTGACTGAAGCTTTCTTT
NA,NA,TRBJ2-2,TRBV6-5,CASSYLGLNTGELFF,TGTGCCAGCAGTTACCTTGGACTAAACACCGGGGAGCTGTTTTTT